The 27 T cell receptor beta chains below all came from one sample that was sequenced in a study of shared clonotypes between healthy human individuals. Sequenced by immunoSEQ multiplex PCR; TCRdb stores in-frame clones only, minus some. The table records approximately 1.4 million clones, approximately 98% of them present only once. Sequenced material: naive CD4+ T cells sorted from blood. As to subset: CD45RA+ positively selected. The source of these receptors is a man aged 25 to 40 in good health.

The rearrangement links TRBV27 to TRBJ2-1; the match to TRBD1 covers 8 bases. The CDR3 consists of 15 residues. V shed 3 bases and J 3 bases; nucleotides not matched to a gene: 4. CDR1 is MNHEY, CDR2 SMNVEV, per germline (reference sequence). The CDR3 DNA reads TGTGCCAGCAGTTTCCGACAGGGGTACTACAATGAGCAGTTCTTC. Its translation is CASSFRQGYYNEQFF.

The CDR3 sequence: CASSLNLAVSSYNEQFF. CDR3 in DNA: TGCGCCAGCAGCTTGAATTTGGCGGTTAGCTCCTACAATGAGCAGTTCTTC. The chain recombines TRBV5-1 with TRBJ2-1, with D unresolved. V was pared by 1 base and J by 0 bases, with 14 bases between. Germline V lookup: CDR1 SGHRS, CDR2 YFSETQ. CDR3 size: 17 residues.

V is TRBV5-1 and J is TRBJ2-7; 10 bases align to TRBD1. Unmatched junction bases numbered 7, after V lost 4 bases and J lost 3 bases. The CDR3 extends over 15 amino acids. Germline V lookup: CDR1 SGHRS, CDR2 YFSETQ. In nucleotides, the CDR3 is TGCGCCAGCAGCCGGGACAGGGGTTGGGACTACGAGCAGTACTTC. Residues: CASSRDRGWDYEQYF.

The rearrangement uses TRBV5-4 and TRBJ2-5, with 9 bases matching TRBD1. Germline CDR1 SGHNT, CDR2 YYREEE (reference sequence). V was clipped by 4 bases and J by 5 bases; unmatched bases: 6. CDR3 length equals 14 residues. CDR3 in amino acids: CASSQDRGRETQYF. CDR3 nucleotide sequence: TGTGCCAGCAGCCAGGACAGGGGTCGGGAGACCCAGTACTTC.

CDR3 DNA: TGTGCCAGCAGTTCGGCCGGACAGGACTATGGCTACACCTTC. Translated: CASSSAGQDYGYTF. The chain has TRBV28 and TRBJ1-2; 7 nucleotides agree with TRBD1. Per germline, CDR1 MDHEN and CDR2 SYDVKM. The V and J ends lost 4 bases and 3 bases, in that order; junction bases with no gene match: 5. The CDR3 sequence is 14 residues long.

The chain carries TRBV6-1 and TRBJ2-7, with D possibly being TRBD2 (5 bases). The CDR3 has 13 amino acids. Germline V CDR1 and CDR2: MNHNS, SASEGT. The germline V and J ends were trimmed by 3 bases and 5 bases, with 11 bases remaining between them. This CDR3 is CASSDGNHDEQYF. The CDR3 DNA reads TGTGCCAGCAGTGACGGGAATCACGACGAGCAGTACTTC.

J is TRBJ1-5 and V is TRBV30, with unresolved D. Trimming left V 3 bases short and J 5 bases short, with 8 bases between. Per the germline V gene, CDR1 is GTSNPN and CDR2 is SVGIG (reference sequence). The CDR3 sequence is 12 residues long. CDR3 amino acids: CAWSTGDQPQHF. The CDR3 DNA reads TGTGCCTGGAGCACCGGCGATCAGCCCCAGCATTTT.

The chain joins TRBV5-1 to TRBJ1-3; 12 positions match TRBD1. Germline trimming cut 1 base from V and 3 bases from J; bases unmatched to any gene: 11. Germline assignment: CDR1 SGHRS and CDR2 YFSETQ. The CDR3 extends over 19 amino acids. The DNA of the CDR3 is TGCGCCAGCAGCTTGCTTGCTTCGGGACAGGGGGCGTTTGGAAACACCATATATTTT. It translates to CASSLLASGQGAFGNTIYF.

This chain links TRBV7-9 with TRBJ2-3; 9 bases fit TRBD1. Germline CDR1 SEHNR, CDR2 FQNEAQ (reference sequence). V trimming: 5 bases; J trimming: 9 bases; junction bases outside the gene matches: 9. The CDR3 has 14 residues. This CDR3 is CASSATGGALTQYF. The CDR3, as DNA: TGTGCCAGCAGCGCTACAGGGGGCGCTTTAACGCAGTATTTT. Supplemented by reference TRBV7-9 and TRBJ2-3, the full variable domain reads DTGVSQNPRHKITKRGQNVTFRCDPISEHNRLYWYRQTLGQGPEFLTYFQNEAQLEKSRLLSDRFSAERPKGSFSTLEIQRTEQGDSAMYLCASSATGGALTQYFGPGTRLTVL.

This clone was picked up one time. This sequence joins TRBV9 and TRBJ2-5, with 11 bases fitting TRBD2. CDR3 length: 16 residues. The germline V gene has CDR1 SGDLS and CDR2 YYNGEE. With 3 bases clipped from V and 5 bases from J, the junction kept 9 bases outside the gene matches. CDR3 in DNA: TGTGCCAGCAGCGCGCGCCTTGGACTAGCGGGTGAGACCCAGTACTTC. This translates into CASSARLGLAGETQYF.

The gene calls are TRBV7-2 and TRBJ1-4; no clear D. Germline V gene lookup returns CDR1 SGHTA and CDR2 FQGNSA. This CDR3 has 13 residues. V dropped 2 bases and J dropped 8 bases, with 9 bases sitting between them. This chain's CDR3 is CASSLRRKEKLFF. The DNA for the CDR3 is TGTGCCAGCAGCTTAAGGAGGAAGGAAAAACTGTTTTTT.

This chain connects TRBV11-2 to TRBJ2-7; D assignment may be TRBD1 or TRBD2 (6 bases each). Per the germline V gene, CDR1 is SGHAT and CDR2 is FQNNGV. This CDR3 contains 14 residues. Between the trimmed V and J ends, which lost 8 bases and 4 bases, there was a span of 18 bases. CDR3 sequence reads: CASRPGGRGYEQYF. The CDR3 DNA sequence: TGTGCCAGCCGGCCCGGGGGCAGAGGATACGAGCAGTACTTC.

The V and J genes are TRBV7-9 and TRBJ2-5; maybe TRBD2 (5 bases). This CDR3 spans 13 amino acids. Trimming removed 5 bases at V and 2 bases at J, with 9 bases between. Germline CDR1 SEHNR, CDR2 FQNEAQ (reference sequence). The DNA for the CDR3 is TGTGCCAGCAGCCACCGGACTCAAGAGACCCAGTACTTC. Protein sequence: CASSHRTQETQYF.

V and J are TRBV4-3 and TRBJ2-7; TRBD2 aligns across 8 bases. CDR3 length: 17 amino acids. Trimming removed 0 bases from V and 0 bases from J; junction bases left unmatched: 7. Germline V lookup: CDR1 LGHNA, CDR2 YSLEER. The CDR3: CASSQEDTGTSSYEQYF. In DNA form, the CDR3 reads TGCGCCAGCAGCCAAGAAGACACCGGGACTAGCTCCTACGAGCAGTACTTC.

The V gene is TRBV6-6, the J gene TRBJ2-2; D remains ambiguous. Trimming cost V 6 bases and J 6 bases, with 8 bases left between them. The CDR3 is 12 amino acids. Germline CDR1 is MNHNY and CDR2 is SVGAGI (reference sequence). The CDR3 bases are TGTGCCAGCAGCCCGGTGGCCGGGGAGCTGTTTTTT. Translated, it gives CASSPVAGELFF.

V usage is TRBV5-1 and J usage is TRBJ2-5, with D unresolved. V was pared by 0 bases and J by 5 bases, with 11 bases between. The CDR3 is 14 residues long. Germline V lookup: CDR1 SGHRS, CDR2 YFSETQ. This CDR3 is CASSLVSGPETQYF. The CDR3, as DNA: TGCGCCAGCAGCTTGGTTTCTGGTCCCGAGACCCAGTACTTC.

The CDR3 DNA reads TGCGCCAGCAGTGAAACCCCACAGGGGGTAACTGAAGCTTTCTTT. Amino acid sequence: CASSETPQGVTEAFF. This rearrangement joins TRBV10-2 to TRBJ1-1, with TRBD1 matching over 8 bases. Germline CDR1 is WSHSY and CDR2 is SAAADI. The CDR3 runs 15 residues. V was clipped by 3 bases and J by 5 bases; unmatched bases: 8.

The gene calls are TRBV5-4 and TRBJ2-2, with 14 bases matching TRBD2. J gave up 0 bases and V 4 bases, and 5 bases lay outside the gene matches. CDR1 is SGHNT and CDR2 is YYREEE in the germline V gene (reference sequence). The CDR3 is 18 amino acids. The CDR3 DNA reads TGTGCCAGCAGCGTTAGACTAGCGGGAGGGCCGAACACCGGGGAGCTGTTTTTT. It codes for CASSVRLAGGPNTGELFF.

V gene TRBV27 combines with J gene TRBJ2-7; 9 bases match TRBD1. J gave up 2 bases and V 5 bases, and 7 bases lay outside the gene matches. Per germline, CDR1 MNHEY and CDR2 SMNVEV (reference sequence). The CDR3 contains 15 residues. DNA for the CDR3: TGTGCCAGCAGTCACCAGACAGGGGGACCCTACGAGCAGTACTTC. This gives the protein CASSHQTGGPYEQYF.

This chain uses TRBV5-1 with TRBJ2-7; D perhaps matches TRBD1 (7 bases). Germline V lookup: CDR1 SGHRS, CDR2 YFSETQ. V was pared by 0 bases and J by 2 bases, with 15 bases between. This CDR3 is built from 16 residues. The CDR3 loop reads CASSLGGTGEAYEQYF. The CDR3 DNA follows: TGCGCCAGCAGCTTGGGAGGTACAGGGGAGGCCTACGAGCAGTACTTC.

The chain links TRBV15 to TRBJ1-2, with 8 positions matching TRBD1. V gave up 0 bases and J gave up 0 bases; unmatched junction bases: 12. The CDR3 is made up of 19 amino acids. Per germline, CDR1 LNHNV and CDR2 YYDKDF (reference sequence). The CDR3 region is CATSREIGTGWEANYGYTF. The CDR3 DNA is TGTGCCACCAGCAGAGAGATCGGGACAGGCTGGGAGGCTAACTATGGCTACACCTTC.

The chain is built from TRBV9 and TRBJ1-5; no reliable D call. Germline CDR1 is SGDLS and CDR2 is YYNGEE. Trimming stripped 4 bases from V and 4 bases from J, with 18 bases between. The CDR3 covers 16 residues. The CDR3, as DNA: TGTGCCAGCAGCCCCCATAGCGGCGGAGGTAATCAGCCCCAGCATTTT. As protein: CASSPHSGGGNQPQHF.

In its sample, this clone was seen once. The chain carries TRBV7-2 and TRBJ2-7; D may be TRBD2 (6 bases). There are 15 residues in the CDR3. Germline lookup yields CDR1 SGHTA and CDR2 FQGNSA. V shed 1 base and J shed 6 bases, with 16 bases lying between them. The CDR3 nucleotides read TGTGCCAGCAGCTTAGTGGGGTGGGCTAGCGCCGAGCAGTACTTC. Its translation: CASSLVGWASAEQYF.

The chain carries TRBV5-1 and TRBJ1-1; 8 bases are shared with TRBD1. This CDR3 has 15 residues. With 4 bases clipped from V and 3 bases from J, the junction kept 8 bases outside the gene matches. Germline values: CDR1 SGHRS, CDR2 YFSETQ. The CDR3 loop reads CASSQTGARDTEAFF. The DNA of the CDR3 is TGCGCCAGCAGCCAGACAGGGGCCAGGGACACTGAAGCTTTCTTT.

This sequence joins TRBV10-3 and TRBJ2-1; tentative D call: TRBD1 (5 bases). With 6 bases removed from V and 4 bases from J, the gap between germline ends came to 10 bases. The germline V gene has CDR1 ENHRY and CDR2 SYGVKD. The CDR3 is 13 residues long. The CDR3 DNA follows: TGTGCCATCAGCGACAGTGAGTACAATGAGCAGTTCTTC. Its translation: CAISDSEYNEQFF.

The chain couples TRBV2 to TRBJ2-3; D is ambiguous. The ends were cut back, 3 bases at V and 3 bases at J, with 7 bases in the middle. CDR1 is SNHLY, CDR2 FYNNEI, per germline. The CDR3 extends over 13 amino acids. In nucleotides, the CDR3 is TGTGCCAGCAGTGATTACAATACAGATACGCAGTATTTT. Its translation is CASSDYNTDTQYF.

The gene calls are TRBV5-1 and TRBJ1-3, with TRBD1 matching over 8 bases. The CDR3 has 17 amino acids. Germline V lookup: CDR1 SGHRS, CDR2 YFSETQ. V lost 5 bases and J lost 0; bases outside the gene matches: 10. The CDR3 coding sequence is TGCGCCAGCAGTGGTACACAGGGGGATTCCTCTGGAAACACCATATATTTT. Its translation: CASSGTQGDSSGNTIYF. Full variable domain (rest looked up from reference TRBV5-1 and TRBJ1-3): KAGVTQTPRYLIKTRGQQVTLSCSPISGHRSVSWYQQTPGQGLQFLFEYFSETQRNKGNFPGRFSGRQFSNSRSEMNVSTLELGDSALYLCASSGTQGDSSGNTIYFGEGSWLTVV.